One and the same sample provided the 23 T cell receptor beta chains below, sequenced in a study of T cells in Graves' hyperthyroidism and ophthalmopathy. The CDR3 regions of TCR beta were amplified from RNA transcripts. First-round RT-PCR with HTBI primers amplified the TCR CDR3 region. TCRdb analysed the multiplex PCR reads with MiXCR anew, one entry per CDR3 protein. The sample lists about 290,000 distinct CDR3 sequences, approximately 15% seen once, with approximately 7.9% in the top ten. Specimen: blood. The receptors were sampled from a woman aged 40 to 55 with Graves' hyperthyroidism.

The sample holds a few counts of this clonotype. J is TRBJ1-3 and V is TRBV18; a possible D gene is TRBD1 (6 bases). The CDR3 sequence is 16 residues long. Deletions cut 3 bases from V and 0 bases from J, with 12 bases between. Germline values: CDR1 KGHSH, CDR2 LQKENI. Here the CDR3 reads CASSPDSLFSGNTIYF. The CDR3 nucleotides are TGTGCCAGCTCACCGGACAGCTTATTCTCTGGAAACACCATATATTTT.

Many counts were recorded for this clonotype. The gene calls are TRBV28 and TRBJ1-2; D may be TRBD1 (5 bases). Trimming took off 2 bases at V and 1 base at J, with 11 bases between the two ends. There are 15 residues in the CDR3. The germline gives CDR1 MDHEN, CDR2 SYDVKM. The CDR3 protein is CASSLGWGSNYGYTF. As DNA, the CDR3 is TGTGCCAGCAGTTTAGGGTGGGGGAGTAACTATGGCTACACCTTC.

Of note for this clonotype: The junction departs from germline at one end; a sequencing error may be responsible. CDR3 in amino acids: CAGSNSGVEQYF. Here the CDR3 DNA reads TGTGCCGGCAGTAACTCAGGGGTCGAGCAGTACTTC. The chain has TRBV12-3 or TRBV12-4 and TRBJ2-7, with D perhaps matching TRBD1 (6 bases). The CDR3 spans 12 residues.

This clonotype appeared many times. The chain recombines TRBV14 with TRBJ2-3; D remains ambiguous. The V gene's germline CDR1 is SGHDN and CDR2 FVKESK. The V gene lost 0 bases and the J gene lost 9 bases, with 10 bases spanning the gap. The CDR3 consists of 13 residues. CDR3 residues: CASSQDRTGTQYF. The CDR3 nucleotides read TGTGCCAGCAGCCAAGATCGGACGGGCACGCAGTATTTT.

This clonotype turned up a few times. The V call is TRBV7-2, the J call TRBJ2-3; D ambiguous. The ends were cut back, 4 bases at V and 0 bases at J, with 8 bases in the middle. This CDR3 region has 14 residues. The germline V gene has CDR1 SGHTA and CDR2 FQGNSA. The CDR3 region is CASSYVASTDTQYF. The CDR3 coding sequence is TGTGCCAGCAGCTACGTTGCTAGCACAGATACGCAGTATTTT.

This clonotype was detected many times. The chain links TRBV5-5 to TRBJ2-5; no definite D call. Per the germline V gene, CDR1 is SGHKS and CDR2 is YYEKEE (reference sequence). The CDR3 runs 11 residues. Trimming stripped 5 bases from V and 0 bases from J, with 2 bases between. Written as DNA, the CDR3 is TGTGCCAGCAGGAACCAAGAGACCCAGTACTTC. Amino acid sequence: CASRNQETQYF.

V usage is TRBV7-9 and J usage is TRBJ2-3, with D unresolved. The CDR3 loop spans 13 amino acids. Per germline, CDR1 SEHNR and CDR2 FQNEAQ (reference sequence). The V end was cut by 4 bases, the J end by 1 base, with 6 bases between. CDR3 sequence reads: CASSYGGTDTQYF. In nucleotides, the CDR3 is TGTGCCAGCAGCTATGGGGGCACAGATACGCAGTATTTT.

The CDR3 reads CSVRLADSTDTQYF. The CDR3 region has the DNA TGCAGCGTTCGCCTAGCGGATAGCACAGATACGCAGTATTTT. This chain uses TRBV29-1 with TRBJ2-3, with 7 nucleotides matching TRBD2. The germline V gene has CDR1 SQVTM and CDR2 ANQGSEA. V lost 5 bases, J lost 0 bases, and 5 bases stayed unmatched. This CDR3 has 14 residues.

V usage is TRBV5-5 and J usage is TRBJ1-6, with unresolved D. The V and J ends lost 3 bases and 11 bases respectively, with 6 bases between them. Germline CDR1 is SGHKS and CDR2 is YYEKEE (reference sequence). The CDR3 length is 11 residues. DNA for the CDR3: TGTGCCAGCAGCTCCCGTCCACCCCTCCACTTT. It specifies CASSSRPPLHF.

This clonotype has ten or more counts. The chain combines TRBV30 with TRBJ2-7, with D possibly being TRBD2 (5 bases). Germline V gene sequence: CDR1 GTSNPN, CDR2 SVGIG (reference sequence). Trimming removed 0 bases from V and 8 bases from J, with 17 bases in between. The CDR3 totals 14 residues. The CDR3 DNA reads as TGTGCCTGGAGTGTATTGTCTGCGGGTTCCAAGCAGTACTTC. Its translation: CAWSVLSAGSKQYF.

This clonotype has a count of ten or more. A read error may produce the germline difference seen at one junction end. The chain has TRBV7-8 and TRBJ2-5, with D tentatively TRBD2 (6 bases). CDR3 size: 19 residues. Germline V gene data show CDR1 as SGHVS and CDR2 as FQNEAQ. As DNA, the CDR3 is TGTGCCAGCAGCCTAGCGATAAACAGGCTCCAAAGGTTTCAAGAGACCCAGTACTTC. Residues: CASSLAINRLQRFQETQYF.

The chain combines TRBV3-1 with TRBJ2-2, with 7 positions matching TRBD2. Germline V lookup: CDR1 LGHDT, CDR2 YNNKEL (reference sequence). The trim removed 3 bases at V and 3 bases at J, leaving 7 bases unmatched. The CDR3 loop spans 16 amino acids. The chain's CDR3 is CASSHWGGRDTGELFF. The DNA for the CDR3 is TGTGCCAGCAGCCATTGGGGGGGTCGGGACACCGGGGAGCTGTTTTTT.

This clonotype appeared many times. The chain links TRBV20-1 to TRBJ2-1, with TRBD2 matching over 13 bases. J lost 1 base, V lost 3 bases, and 3 bases had no gene match. The length of the CDR3 is 16 residues. Germline V CDR1 and CDR2: DFQATT, SNEGSKA (reference sequence). The CDR3 nucleotides are TGCAGTGCTAGGGAGACTAGCGGGAGGTCCTACAATGAGCAGTTCTTC. The encoded protein is CSARETSGRSYNEQFF.

This clonotype has a count of ten or more. This chain uses TRBV20-1 with TRBJ2-5; 8 bases are shared with TRBD2. The V segment lost 7 bases and the J segment 5 bases; nucleotides outside the gene matches: 12. This CDR3 region has 14 residues. Germline assignment: CDR1 DFQATT and CDR2 SNEGSKA (reference sequence). The CDR3 region is CSVRPSGGRETQYF. CDR3 DNA: TGCAGTGTCCGGCCCAGCGGGGGTCGGGAGACCCAGTACTTC.

At least ten counts were recorded for this clonotype. The chain recombines TRBV7-2 with TRBJ2-1; a weak D match, TRBD1 (6 bases). The V end lost 5 bases, the J end lost 10 bases, and 15 bases lay between the germline ends. This CDR3 spans 13 amino acids. Per the germline V gene, CDR1 is SGHTA and CDR2 is FQGNSA. The CDR3 DNA follows: TGTGCCAGCAGCCGACTCCGGGACATCGAGCAGTTCTTC. It specifies CASSRLRDIEQFF.

This clonotype was detected many times. J is TRBJ1-2 and V is TRBV5-5, with TRBD1 matching over 7 bases. Germline V gene data show CDR1 as SGHKS and CDR2 as YYEKEE (reference sequence). This CDR3 is 14 amino acids long. The ends lost 3 bases at V and 2 bases at J; junction bases unmatched: 4. In nucleotides, the CDR3 is TGTGCCAGCAGCTCCAACAGGGGAAACTATGGCTACACCTTC. Its translation is CASSSNRGNYGYTF.

As regards this clonotype: A read error is possible here, since a much larger clone lies one base away. This rearrangement joins TRBV7-3 to TRBJ1-2; D call uncertain. V gave up 5 bases and J gave up 6 bases, with 16 bases separating them. The CDR3 runs 14 residues. From germline, CDR1 is SGHTA and CDR2 FQGTGA. The CDR3, as DNA: TGTGCCAGCAGCCCTTCAATAGCCTGGAATGGCTACACCTTC. Translated: CASSPSIAWNGYTF.

The chain couples TRBV4-1 to TRBJ2-5; TRBD2 matches at 7 bases. Trimming cost V 0 bases and J 4 bases; bases outside gene matches: 5. The germline CDR1 and CDR2 sequences are MGHRA and YSYEKL. The CDR3 consists of 15 residues. CDR3 sequence reads: CASSQEGTSVETQYF. CDR3 DNA sequence: TGCGCCAGCAGCCAAGAGGGAACTAGCGTAGAGACCCAGTACTTC.

This clonotype was found many times. This chain links TRBV5-1 with TRBJ2-7, with 10 bases identical to TRBD1. From germline, CDR1 is SGHRS and CDR2 YFSETQ. The CDR3 length is 14 residues. J lost 4 bases, V lost 3 bases, and 4 bases had no gene match. The CDR3 region is CASSSGQGTYEQYF. The CDR3 coding sequence is TGCGCCAGCAGCTCGGGACAGGGGACGTACGAGCAGTACTTC.

This clonotype came up many times. The rearrangement links TRBV14 to TRBJ2-5, with 10 bases aligning to TRBD2. Trimming took 1 base from V and 5 from J; bases not matched to a gene: 7. This CDR3 is built from 16 residues. Germline CDR1 and CDR2: SGHDN and FVKESK. CDR3 protein: CASSQVLLAGVETQYF. For the CDR3, the DNA is TGTGCCAGCAGCCAAGTTCTGCTAGCGGGAGTGGAGACCCAGTACTTC.

This clonotype occurred many times. This chain joins TRBV7-9 and TRBJ2-2; 9 nucleotides align to TRBD1. CDR1 and CDR2 from the germline V gene are SEHNR and FQNEAQ (reference sequence). CDR3 length: 14 amino acids. Unmatched junction bases numbered 6, after V lost 6 bases and J lost 7 bases. CDR3 nucleotides: TGTGCCAGCAGATTACAGGGGGCCGACGGGGAGCTGTTTTTT. Translation: CASRLQGADGELFF.

This clonotype occurred many times. The chain carries TRBV27 and TRBJ2-7; the D call may be TRBD1 or TRBD2 (8 bases each). Germline V gene lookup returns CDR1 MNHEY and CDR2 SMNVEV (reference sequence). Trimming took 5 bases from V and 2 from J, leaving 22 bases between them. This CDR3 has 17 amino acids. The CDR3 reads CASSVQGARRGAYEQYF. Here the CDR3 DNA reads TGTGCCAGCAGTGTCCAGGGGGCGCGGCGGGGGGCCTACGAGCAGTACTTC.

This clonotype was detected many times. This rearrangement joins TRBV20-1 to TRBJ2-3; D is perhaps TRBD2 (6 bases). CDR3 size: 14 residues. The germline CDR1 and CDR2 sequences are DFQATT and SNEGSKA (reference sequence). Trimming took 3 bases from V and 3 from J, leaving 13 bases between them. CDR3 in DNA: TGCAGTGCTAGGGACTATAGTGGAACAGATACGCAGTATTTT. Translation gives CSARDYSGTDTQYF.